This TCR beta chain was captured in a study of a mutant IDH1 vaccine in newly diagnosed glioma. Study information: Among treated patients, approximately 62% were male and about 38% female, and mean age was about 41 years. Patients previously underwent radiotherapy, temozolomide, or both, and most underwent both. Study-wide results and caveats: It was just under 95% of patients that developed vaccine-induced immune responses.

Sequenced by immunoSEQ multiplex PCR; TCRdb stores in-frame clones only, minus some. The sample carries about 68,000 clones, around 79% recorded once. V shed 0 bases and J shed 4 bases, with 10 bases lying between them. The CDR3 contains 15 residues. Germline V gene lookup returns CDR1 LGHNA and CDR2 YNFKEQ. As regards this clone: The antigen remains unidentified.

Time point: baseline, week 1 (first vaccination visit). Treatment: pre-vaccination baseline after standard-of-care therapy. Sequenced material: PBMCs, taken from a glioma patient treated with radiotherapy, temozolomide or both. The chain combines TRBV4-2 with TRBJ2-1; D is unclear. This sequence originates from a man between 50 and 59 years old with glioma. The CDR3 DNA reads as TGTGCCAGCAGCCAAGATTTTTCCTTTTACAATGAGCAGTTCTTC. It codes for CASSQDFSFYNEQFF.